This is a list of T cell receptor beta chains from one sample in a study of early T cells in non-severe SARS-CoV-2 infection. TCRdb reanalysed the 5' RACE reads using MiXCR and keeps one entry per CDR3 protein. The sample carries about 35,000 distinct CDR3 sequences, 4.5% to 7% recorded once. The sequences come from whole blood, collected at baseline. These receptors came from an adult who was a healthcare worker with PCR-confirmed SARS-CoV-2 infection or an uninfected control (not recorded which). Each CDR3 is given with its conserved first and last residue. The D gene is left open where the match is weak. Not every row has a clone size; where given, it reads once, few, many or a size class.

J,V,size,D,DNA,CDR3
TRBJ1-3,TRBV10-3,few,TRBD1,TGTGCCATCAGCGGGGAACAGGGGATCGGAAACACCATATATTTT,CAISGEQGIGNTIYF
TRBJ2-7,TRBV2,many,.,TGTGCCAGCAGTGGGGCCTACGAGCAGTACTTC,CASSGAYEQYF
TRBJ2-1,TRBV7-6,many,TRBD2,TGTGCCAGCAGTCATAATCCGGGACTAGTTGTTCATGAGCAGTTCTTC,CASSHNPGLVVHEQFF
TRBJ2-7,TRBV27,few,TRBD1,TGTGCCAGCAGTTTATCGCGACAGGGGGTGGGTACCTACGAGCAGTACTTC,CASSLSRQGVGTYEQYF
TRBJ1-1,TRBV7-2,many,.,TGTGCCAGCAGCACACCGGCAGCTCTGGGCCTTGAAGCTTTCTTT,CASSTPAALGLEAFF
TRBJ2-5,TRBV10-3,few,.,TGTGCCATCAGTGTAGGGGAAGAGACCCAGTACTTC,CAISVGEETQYF
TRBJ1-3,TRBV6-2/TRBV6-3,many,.,TGTGCCAGCCGGGACATCTCTGGAAACACCATATATTTT,CASRDISGNTIYF
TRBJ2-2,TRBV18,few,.,TGTGCCAGCTCACACAGCACCGGGGAGCTGTTTTTT,CASSHSTGELFF
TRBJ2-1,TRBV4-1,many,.,TGCGCCAGCAGCCCAGCCCGGGACGTATTGCCCTACAATGAGCAGTTCTTC,CASSPARDVLPYNEQFF
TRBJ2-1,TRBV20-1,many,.,TGCAGTGCCTATCAGGGGCAGCGAGTCTCCTACAATGAGCAGTTCTTC,CSAYQGQRVSYNEQFF
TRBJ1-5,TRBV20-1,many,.,TGCAGTGCTAGAGATCTCTCCAATCAGCCCCAGCATTTT,CSARDLSNQPQHF
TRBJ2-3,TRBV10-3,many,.,TGTGCCATCAGTGAGTCGGGACTGCGCACAGATACGCAGTATTTT,CAISESGLRTDTQYF
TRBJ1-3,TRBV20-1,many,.,TGCAGTGCTCATCCTTCTACAGGGAGCTCTGGAAACACCATATATTTT,CSAHPSTGSSGNTIYF
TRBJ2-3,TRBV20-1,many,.,TGCAGTGCTTCCGGGACTTCGATGGGTACAGATACGCAGTATTTT,CSASGTSMGTDTQYF
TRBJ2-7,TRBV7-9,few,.,TGTGCCAGCAGCTTTACAGGGAACTCCTACGAGCAGTACTTC,CASSFTGNSYEQYF
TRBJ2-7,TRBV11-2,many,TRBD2,TGTGCCAGCAGGGCCGGGGGGAGCTCCTACGAGCAGTACTTC,CASRAGGSSYEQYF
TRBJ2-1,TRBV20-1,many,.,TGCAGTGCTAGAGATCCAGTCGGGCTCGAGCAGTTCTTC,CSARDPVGLEQFF
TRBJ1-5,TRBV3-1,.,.,TGTGCCAGCAGCCATTCGGGGGTAGGATATCAGCCCCAGCATTTT,CASSHSGVGYQPQHF
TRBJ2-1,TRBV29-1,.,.,TGCAGCGTTCTGGACTTTCCCTACAATGAGCAGTTCTTC,CSVLDFPYNEQFF
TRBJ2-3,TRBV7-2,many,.,TGTGCCAGCAGCGCCAGGAGGGCGGATACGCAGTATTTT,CASSARRADTQYF
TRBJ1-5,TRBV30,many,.,TGTGCCTGGAGTCGGAACAGGGCCAATCAGCCCCAGCATTTT,CAWSRNRANQPQHF
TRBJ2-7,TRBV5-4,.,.,TGTGCCAGCAGCTCTTCAACTTCCGGGAACTACGAGCAGTACTTC,CASSSSTSGNYEQYF
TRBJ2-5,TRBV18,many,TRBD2,TGTGCCAGCTCACCGCTAGCGGAGGAGACCCAGTACTTC,CASSPLAEETQYF
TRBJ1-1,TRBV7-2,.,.,TGTGCCAGCAGCTTTGGTGCTGGCGCTTTCTTT,CASSFGAGAFF
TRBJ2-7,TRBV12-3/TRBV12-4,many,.,TGTGCCAGCAGTTTCCAGACGGCGAGTGAGCAGTACTTC,CASSFQTASEQYF
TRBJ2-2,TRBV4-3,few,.,TGCGCCAGCAGCCAAGAGGCCGGGGAGCTGTTTTTT,CASSQEAGELFF
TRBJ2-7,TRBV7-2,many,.,TGTGCCAGCAGCTTAAGAGGGGGGGCCGCCGAGCAGTACTTC,CASSLRGGAAEQYF
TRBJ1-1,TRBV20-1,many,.,TGCAGTGCTAGGAAGGACAGTGAAGCTTTCTTT,CSARKDSEAFF
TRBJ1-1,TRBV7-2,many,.,TGTGCCAGCAGCGCTACCACAGGGAGGTCTGAAGCTTTCTTT,CASSATTGRSEAFF
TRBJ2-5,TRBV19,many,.,TGTGCCAGCTCGCGGGCCTTCCAAGAGACCCAGTACTTC,CASSRAFQETQYF
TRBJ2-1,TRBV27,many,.,TGTGCCAGCAGTTTAAGGGTTTACGGATACAATGAGCAGTTCTTC,CASSLRVYGYNEQFF
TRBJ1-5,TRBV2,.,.,TGTGCCAGCAGTGAAGGCGGAGGGTACGGATTAGGGCAGCCCCAGCATTTT,CASSEGGGYGLGQPQHF
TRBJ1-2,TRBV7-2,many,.,TGTGCCAGCAGCCTCACGCCTGACAGCAACTATGGCTACACCTTC,CASSLTPDSNYGYTF
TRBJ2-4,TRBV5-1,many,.,TGCGCCAGCAGCTTGATGGTGGGGCTGGGGTACATTCAGTACTTC,CASSLMVGLGYIQYF
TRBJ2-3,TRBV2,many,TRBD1,TGTGCCAGCAGGCCCGGGACAGGGGGAGATACGCAGTATTTT,CASRPGTGGDTQYF